This entry is about one TCR beta chain. This sample was included in a study of blood T cell repertoires in COVID-19. Looking at the study overall: Material from acute and convalescent COVID-19 was sourced from the United States, Italy and Spain.

Germline trimming cut 8 bases from V and 8 bases from J; bases unmatched to any gene: 8. Looked up from germline, CDR1 is KGHSH and CDR2 is LQKENI. The CDR3 is made up of 12 amino acids. The protocol was immunoSEQ multiplex PCR, while the TCRdb copy is restricted to in-frame clones and leaves out a portion. The data contain a few hundred thousand clones, around 86% of them seen just once; the ten biggest clones take up roughly 10%. V and J are TRBV18 and TRBJ1-1; TRBD1 matches at 7 bases. The source is a woman aged 18 to 35 who had recovered from COVID-19. The sequencing sample was made of PBMCs or T cells enriched from blood (not recorded which). CDR3 coding DNA: TGTGCCAGCGGCCAAACAGGGGACGAAGCTTTCTTT. This codes for CASGQTGDEAFF.